This paragraph covers one T cell receptor (beta chain) sequence. As yet, its antigen is unknown. TCRdb keeps only in-frame clones here, not all; method: immunoSEQ multiplex PCR. The sample records 65,000 to 90,000 clones, roughly nine tenths being singletons. This CDR3 comprises 16 residues. Germline V gene data show CDR1 as SGDLS and CDR2 as YYNGEE. Trimming shortened V by 3 bases and J by 0 bases, and 13 bases separated the two germline ends. The data are from a study of T cell responses to AZD1222 COVID-19 vaccine. Overall study findings and caveats: Most donors were white British, females outnumbered males, and clonal diversity was possibly underestimated.

The receptor was derived from an adult who received the AZD1222 COVID-19 vaccine. The sample here was peripheral blood, taken 28 days after the second AZD1222 dose. The chain has TRBV9 and TRBJ1-3, with D hard to call. The CDR3 DNA is TGTGCCAGCAGCGCCACCCTAGGTTTCTCTGGAAACACCATATATTTT. It yields the protein CASSATLGFSGNTIYF.